This T cell receptor (beta chain) was recovered during a study of CD8 T cells in Susac syndrome. General study results and limits: The study admitted that it had a relatively small number of individuals in its TCR sequencing and HLA analysis.

TEMRA cells were enriched by FACS, and CD4+ and CD8+ T cells were negatively isolated. V lost 4 bases to trimming and J lost 6 bases, with 11 bases between them. CDR1 SGHTA and CDR2 FQGNSA come from the germline V gene. The CDR3 loop spans 13 amino acids. RNA was extracted with the RNeasy kit, and a quantity of roughly 0.5 to 1 ug was reverse transcribed using random hexamers. TCR beta CDR3 was amplified by immunoSEQ multiplex PCR. This amplification extended across 54 Vbeta and 13 Jbeta segments. TCRdb ran MiXCR on the immunoSEQ multiplex PCR reads and lists one entry per CDR3 protein. Of roughly 120,000 distinct CDR3 sequences in the sample, around 95% were seen once. Comments on this clonotype: No antigen is known for it.

This clonotype was obtained from a human donor in good health. What was sequenced was CD4+ T cells from PBMCs. V is TRBV7-2 and J is TRBJ2-3, with a possible D match to TRBD1 (5 bases). The CDR3 here is CASSSQGWDTQYF. In DNA, the CDR3 is TGTGCCAGCAGCTCCCAGGGCTGGGATACGCAGTATTTT. The full variable domain, its missing parts supplied by reference TRBV7-2 and TRBJ2-3, is GAGVSQSPSNKVTEKGKDVELRCDPISGHTALYWYRQSLGQGLEFLIYFQGNSAPDKSGLPSDRFSAERTGGSVSTLTIQRTQQEDSAVYLCASSSQGWDTQYFGPGTRLTVL.